This T cell receptor (beta chain) stems from a study of CD8+ T cells in alopecia areata. In the study overall: The study gave treated patients oral tofacitinib at 5 to 10 mg twice daily.

The sample's treatment: oral pan-JAK inhibitor, 5-10 mg twice daily. Notes on this clone: The antigen is unknown.

Germline CDR1 is SQVTM and CDR2 is ANQGSEA. The V end was cut by 8 bases, the J end by 2 bases, with 16 bases between. This CDR3 region has 14 residues. RNA was extracted and reverse transcribed into cDNA as the sequencing template. Assay: immunoSEQ multiplex PCR; the TCRdb copy retains only in-frame clones and omits some. The sample has roughly 250,000 clones, about 62% seen once. General observations from the study: Scalp clonality decreased significantly with tofacitinib, and so did expanded CD8+ clones among the top 100. Links between baseline CD8+ expansion and response need larger treated cohorts. Compared with normal scalp, lesional scalp had higher clonality and more expanded CD8+ clones.

The genes are TRBV29-1 and TRBJ2-1, with D perhaps TRBD1 or TRBD2 (6 bases each). The sequence was collected from a human donor with alopecia areata. Sequenced material: CD4+ T cells sorted from blood, taken around week 53, from a patient treated with tofacitinib. The CDR3 sequence is CSHSGGPAYNEQFF. CDR3 sequence (DNA): TGCAGCCACAGTGGGGGGCCCGCCTACAATGAGCAGTTCTTC.